The 15 T cell receptor beta chains given below trace back to one sample, sequenced in a study of CD8+CD57+ T cells in acquired aplastic anemia. Genomic DNA was employed as the template in profiling TCR beta VDJ and CDR3. One entry per CDR3 protein results from TCRdb running MiXCR on the reads. The top ten clones hold roughly 15% of a sample with fewer than 250,000 distinct CDR3 sequences, roughly half of them seen once. Sequences were obtained from sorted CD4+, CD8+, or CD8+CD57+ T cells (not recorded which) from PBMCs. The receptor set was obtained from a human donor in good health, serving as a control.

V is TRBV5-5 and J is TRBJ2-1; 9 bases are a match to TRBD2. This CDR3 region has 16 residues. Trimming at V came to 2 bases and at J to 2 bases, leaving 5 bases not matched to a gene. Germline V gene sequence: CDR1 SGHKS, CDR2 YYEKEE (reference sequence). The CDR3 spells CASSLGASGAYNEQFF. CDR3 nucleotide sequence: TGTGCCAGCAGCTTAGGGGCTAGCGGGGCCTACAATGAGCAGTTCTTC.

The gene calls are TRBV7-2 and TRBJ2-7; perhaps TRBD2 as D (7 bases). CDR1 and CDR2 (germline): SGHTA, FQGNSA. Trimming removed 1 base at V and 5 bases at J, with 15 bases between. This CDR3 is built from 15 residues. DNA for the CDR3: TGTGCCAGCAGCTTAGATAGGATAGGGGGGGACGAGCAGTACTTC. Its translation is CASSLDRIGGDEQYF. Complete variable domain (other parts from reference TRBV7-2 and TRBJ2-7): GAGVSQSPSNKVTEKGKDVELRCDPISGHTALYWYRQSLGQGLEFLIYFQGNSAPDKSGLPSDRFSAERTGGSVSTLTIQRTQQEDSAVYLCASSLDRIGGDEQYFGPGTRLTVT.

The CDR3 is CASSVQDGTQYF. In DNA, the CDR3 is TGTGCCAGCAGCGTACAGGACGGGACGCAGTATTTT. This sequence joins TRBV9 and TRBJ2-3; D remains ambiguous. The germline V gene has CDR1 SGDLS and CDR2 YYNGEE. With 1 base removed from V and 9 bases from J, the gap between germline ends came to 9 bases. This CDR3 comprises 12 residues.

The rearrangement links TRBV7-9 to TRBJ1-6, with 7 bases lining up with TRBD1. Germline V gene sequence: CDR1 SEHNR, CDR2 FQNEAQ (reference sequence). With V trimmed by 0 bases and J by 0 bases, 2 bases remained unmatched. The CDR3 loop spans 17 amino acids. The CDR3, as DNA: TGTGCCAGCAGCTTAGCCGGGACAGCCTCCTATAATTCACCCCTCCACTTT. Translated, it gives CASSLAGTASYNSPLHF.

This clonotype occurred once. V usage is TRBV24-1 and J usage is TRBJ2-1, with a weak D call TRBD2 (6 bases). The CDR3 is 13 amino acids. V was cut by 4 bases and J by 10 bases, with 13 bases left in between. In germline, CDR1 is KGHDR, CDR2 SFDVKD. For the CDR3, the DNA is TGTGCCACCAGTGACTCGACTAGTCAAGAGCAGTTCTTC. Translated: CATSDSTSQEQFF.

The chain employs TRBV10-3 and TRBJ1-4, with D maybe TRBD1 (6 bases). The CDR3 runs to 16 residues. In germline, CDR1 is ENHRY, CDR2 SYGVKD. V was clipped by 3 bases and J by 7 bases, with 18 bases between them. The CDR3 coding sequence is TGTGCCATCAGTGACTCTTCCTTGGGGGCGCGTGAAAAACTGTTTTTT. Translation: CAISDSSLGAREKLFF.

At least ten counts were recorded for this clonotype. V and J are TRBV9 and TRBJ2-7, with 11 bases lining up with TRBD1. With V trimmed by 0 bases and J by 2 bases, 4 bases remained unmatched. Looked up from germline, CDR1 is SGDLS and CDR2 is YYNGEE. The CDR3 loop spans 16 amino acids. CDR3 bases: TGTGCCAGCAGCGTAGGAGTGGGACAGGGGGCCTACGAGCAGTACTTC. It codes for CASSVGVGQGAYEQYF.

With regard to this clonotype: The junction and the germline gene differ at one end; a read error may be behind it. This chain joins TRBV10-3 and TRBJ1-5; TRBD1 is a possible D gene (6 bases). Germline values: CDR1 ENHRY, CDR2 SYGVKD. This CDR3 spans 14 amino acids. The CDR3 protein is CAISAGRDNEPQHF. The DNA for the CDR3 is TGTGCCATCAGTGCCGGTAGGGACAATGAGCCCCAGCATTTT.

In the case of this clonotype: The junction and the germline gene differ at one end; a read error may be behind it. This chain links TRBV5-1 with TRBJ1-1, with D maybe TRBD1 (5 bases). The CDR3 is 17 amino acids. The germline CDR1 and CDR2 sequences are SGHRS and YFSETQ. The CDR3 nucleotides are TGCGCCAGCAGCTTTACGGGGCAGAGTACTACGAACACTGAAGCTCTCTTT. Translation: CASSFTGQSTTNTEALF. The variable domain in full, completed from reference TRBV5-1 and TRBJ1-1, reads KAGVTQTPRYLIKTRGQQVTLSCSPISGHRSVSWYQQTPGQGLQFLFEYFSETQRNKGNFPGRFSGRQFSNSRSEMNVSTLELGDSALYLCASSFTGQSTTNTEALFGQGTRLTVV.

Regarding this clonotype: The CDR3 end shows no conserved phenylalanine or tryptophan, and so a read error is likely. The chain employs TRBV5-1 and TRBJ1-4; a weak D match, TRBD1 (6 bases). Germline CDR1 and CDR2: SGHRS and YFSETQ. This CDR3 is built from 16 residues. CDR3 in amino acids: CVSSLTGTATNEKLFV. The CDR3 DNA reads TGCGTCAGCAGCTTAACAGGGACGGCAACTAATGAAAAACTGTTTGTT.

The sample holds many counts of this clonotype. J is TRBJ2-2 and V is TRBV5-6, with D hard to call. CDR1 SGHDT and CDR2 YYEEEE come from the germline V gene. Trimming stripped 1 base from V and 6 bases from J, with 7 bases between. This CDR3 comprises 13 residues. Here the CDR3 reads CASSLLGSGELFF. CDR3 coding DNA: TGTGCCAGCAGCTTGTTAGGGTCCGGGGAGCTGTTTTTT.

The rearrangement links TRBV5-1 to TRBJ2-3, with 11 bases matching TRBD1. The germline V gene has CDR1 SGHRS and CDR2 YFSETQ. After removal of 0 bases from V and 5 bases from J, the junction contained 11 bases not matched to a gene. The CDR3 totals 18 residues. CDR3 nucleotide sequence: TGCGCCAGCAGCTTGGGTCTACCCGGGACAGGGGGTATAGATACGCAGTATTTT. Translation: CASSLGLPGTGGIDTQYF.

CDR3 protein: CSARDTLAGYEQYF. CDR3 DNA sequence: TGCAGTGCTAGAGATACCCTAGCGGGGTACGAGCAGTACTTC. The rearrangement joins TRBV20-1 to TRBJ2-7, with 9 bases that match TRBD2. CDR3 length: 14 amino acids. Trimming cost V 0 bases and J 4 bases; bases outside gene matches: 4. Germline V CDR1 and CDR2: DFQATT, SNEGSKA (reference sequence).

V and J are TRBV7-2 and TRBJ2-5, with D uncertain. Germline V gives CDR1 SGHTA, CDR2 FQGNSA. The CDR3 runs 14 residues. Between the trimmed V and J ends, which lost 5 bases and 3 bases, there was a span of 13 bases. The CDR3 region is CASSPSTRKETQYF. In nucleotides, the CDR3 is TGTGCCAGCAGCCCCTCGACACGGAAAGAGACCCAGTACTTC. Drawing the rest from reference TRBV7-2 and TRBJ2-5, the complete variable domain is GAGVSQSPSNKVTEKGKDVELRCDPISGHTALYWYRQSLGQGLEFLIYFQGNSAPDKSGLPSDRFSAERTGGSVSTLTIQRTQQEDSAVYLCASSPSTRKETQYFGPGTRLLVL.

The chain recombines TRBV7-2 with TRBJ1-2; TRBD1 matches 8 bases. The junction had 1 base not matched to a gene; V was cut back by 0 bases and J by 7 bases. The CDR3 runs to 13 residues. CDR1 is SGHTA and CDR2 is FQGNSA in the germline V gene. The CDR3 DNA is TGTGCCAGCAGCTTAGCACAGGGGGGTGGCTACACCTTC. Residues: CASSLAQGGGYTF.